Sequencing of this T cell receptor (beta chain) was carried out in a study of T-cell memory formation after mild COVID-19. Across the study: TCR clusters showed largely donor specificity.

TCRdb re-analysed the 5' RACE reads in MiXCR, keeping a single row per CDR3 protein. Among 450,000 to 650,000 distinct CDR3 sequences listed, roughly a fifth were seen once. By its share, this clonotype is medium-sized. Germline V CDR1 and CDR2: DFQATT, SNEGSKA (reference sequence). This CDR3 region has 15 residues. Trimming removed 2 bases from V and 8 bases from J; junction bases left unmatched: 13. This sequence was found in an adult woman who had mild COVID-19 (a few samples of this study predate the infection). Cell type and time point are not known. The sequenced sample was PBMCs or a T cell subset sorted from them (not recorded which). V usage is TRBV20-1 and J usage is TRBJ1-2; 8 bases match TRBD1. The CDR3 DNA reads TGCAGTGCTAGACAAAGGGGACAGGTTATAGGAGGCTACACCTTC. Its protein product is CSARQRGQVIGGYTF.